One and the same sample provided the 12 T cell receptor beta chains below, sequenced in a study of beta chain features in type 1 diabetes. Study results and caveats: TCRB CDR3 length was moderately but significantly reduced in all four CD4+ subsets of Type 1 diabetes patients.

The antigens these receptors bind are not known. The authors reverse transcribed all of the isolated RNA, so sequencing captured expressed TCRB transcripts. Method: immunoSEQ multiplex PCR; TCRdb's copy keeps in-frame clones and lacks some. Counted here are approximately 270,000 clones, roughly an eighth occurring once; the ten biggest clones make up under 0.02%. Material for sequencing was naive CD4+ T cells from blood. The receptors were gathered from a man aged 25-45 years with type 1 diabetes.

The J gene is TRBJ2-3, the V gene TRBV10-3; D is perhaps TRBD1 (5 bases). CDR1 and CDR2 from the germline V gene are ENHRY and SYGVKD. Trimming left V 4 bases short and J 5 bases short, with 13 bases between. The CDR3 loop spans 14 amino acids. DNA of the CDR3: TGTGCCATCAGTGGAACAGGTCAAAAAGATACGCAGTATTTT. Its protein is CAISGTGQKDTQYF.

In its sample, this clone was seen a few times. The chain couples TRBV10-3 to TRBJ2-6, with a weak D call TRBD2 (6 bases). The germline V and J ends were trimmed by 4 bases and 2 bases, with 15 bases remaining between them. This CDR3 is built from 17 residues. CDR1 and CDR2 from the germline V gene are ENHRY and SYGVKD. CDR3 sequence (DNA): TGTGCCATCAGTGGTGGAGGGTCTAGCACTGGGGCCAACGTCCTGACTTTC. The encoded protein is CAISGGGSSTGANVLTF.

This clone was observed a few times. V and J are TRBV19 and TRBJ2-7; D is unclear. V was pared by 1 base and J by 5 bases, with 9 bases between. Germline assignment: CDR1 LNHDA and CDR2 SQIVND (reference sequence). The CDR3 sequence is 13 residues long. The CDR3 sequence: CASSIAPLNEQYF. The CDR3 DNA reads TGTGCCAGTAGTATAGCCCCACTCAACGAGCAGTACTTC.

This rearrangement joins TRBV28 to TRBJ2-1, with D tentatively TRBD2 (5 bases). Trimming took 8 bases from V and 9 from J, leaving 20 bases between them. Germline CDR1 and CDR2: MDHEN and SYDVKM. The CDR3 is 14 residues long. The chain's CDR3 is CASPSPSRPSEQFF. The CDR3 DNA is TGTGCCAGCCCATCCCCTAGCCGACCGAGTGAGCAGTTCTTC. Looking up the rest from reference TRBV28 and TRBJ2-1 gives the full variable domain: DVKVTQSSRYLVKRTGEKVFLECVQDMDHENMFWYRQDPGLGLRLIYFSYDVKMKEKGDIPEGYSVSREKKERFSLILESASTNQTSMYLCASPSPSRPSEQFFGPGTRLTVL.

This clone turned up a few times. The genes are TRBV7-3 and TRBJ2-4; 12 bases line up with TRBD1. The germline CDR1 and CDR2 sequences are SGHTA and FQGTGA. The CDR3 has 17 amino acids. The J segment lost 5 bases and the V segment lost 0 bases, leaving 5 bases of the junction unmatched. The CDR3 reads CASSLTGTGGVENIQYF. The CDR3 DNA follows: TGTGCCAGCAGCTTAACGGGGACAGGGGGCGTTGAAAACATTCAGTACTTC.

The chain links TRBV7-9 to TRBJ1-5, with 8 bases lining up with TRBD1. The germline V gene encodes CDR1 SEHNR and CDR2 FQNEAQ (reference sequence). With V trimmed by 5 bases and J by 7 bases, 10 bases remained unmatched. The CDR3 covers 15 residues. Here the CDR3 DNA reads TGTGCCAGCAGCACTTCCGGGACAGGAACCCAGCCCCAGCATTTT. This sequence encodes CASSTSGTGTQPQHF.

The chain links TRBV7-9 to TRBJ2-7, with 8 bases identical to TRBD1. Germline values: CDR1 SEHNR, CDR2 FQNEAQ (reference sequence). The V and J ends lost 4 bases and 6 bases, in that order; junction bases with no gene match: 8. CDR3 length: 14 amino acids. In nucleotides, the CDR3 is TGTGCCAGCAGCTCCGGGACAGGACATCTCGAGCAGTACTTC. Protein product: CASSSGTGHLEQYF. The whole variable domain, filled in from reference TRBV7-9 and TRBJ2-7, reads DTGVSQNPRHKITKRGQNVTFRCDPISEHNRLYWYRQTLGQGPEFLTYFQNEAQLEKSRLLSDRFSAERPKGSFSTLEIQRTEQGDSAMYLCASSSGTGHLEQYFGPGTRLTVT.

A few counts support this clone. This CDR3 is also generated by other DNA sequences in the sample. This rearrangement joins TRBV29-1 to TRBJ1-1, with 7 bases that match TRBD1. The trim removed 6 bases at V and 0 bases at J, leaving 4 bases unmatched. Germline V CDR1 and CDR2: SQVTM, ANQGSEA. This CDR3 is built from 13 residues. CDR3 residues: CSVGQLMNTEAFF. As DNA, the CDR3 is TGCAGCGTGGGACAGCTCATGAACACTGAAGCTTTCTTT.

This clone was observed a handful of times. The chain carries TRBV29-1 and TRBJ2-3, with 11 bases identical to TRBD2. The CDR3 covers 17 residues. Germline lookup yields CDR1 SQVTM and CDR2 ANQGSEA. V was pared by 0 bases and J by 2 bases, with 7 bases of the junction left unmatched. The DNA for the CDR3 is TGCAGCGTTGAAGATACTAGCGGGAGTAGTGTCACAGATACGCAGTATTTT. Its translation: CSVEDTSGSSVTDTQYF.

This clone was detected only a few times. This chain joins TRBV11-3 and TRBJ2-5; D is unresolved. Germline CDR1 SGHNT, CDR2 YENEEA. The CDR3 has 15 residues. V lost 1 base and J 2 bases, leaving 11 bases between the germline ends. The CDR3 loop reads CASSLGQTPQETQYF. DNA of the CDR3: TGTGCCAGCAGCTTAGGGCAGACACCACAAGAGACCCAGTACTTC.

This clone turned up a few times. The V gene is TRBV10-3, the J gene TRBJ1-5; 7 bases map to TRBD1. The V gene's germline CDR1 is ENHRY and CDR2 SYGVKD. The CDR3 spans 15 residues. V lost 8 bases to trimming and J lost 4 bases; unmatched junction nucleotides: 11. The CDR3 coding sequence is TGTGCCATCGGGGGGCCAGGGGGTGAAAATCAGCCCCAGCATTTT. Protein: CAIGGPGGENQPQHF.

This clone has a handful of counts. The genes are TRBV23-1 and TRBJ1-6, with D tentatively TRBD1 (5 bases). TRBV23-1 is an ORF; its function is uncertain. This CDR3 has 15 amino acids. V shed 7 bases and J shed 10 bases, with 20 bases lying between them. CDR3 loop: CASNTGCICLSPLHF. DNA for the CDR3: TGCGCCAGCAACACAGGATGTATTTGTTTATCACCCCTCCACTTT.